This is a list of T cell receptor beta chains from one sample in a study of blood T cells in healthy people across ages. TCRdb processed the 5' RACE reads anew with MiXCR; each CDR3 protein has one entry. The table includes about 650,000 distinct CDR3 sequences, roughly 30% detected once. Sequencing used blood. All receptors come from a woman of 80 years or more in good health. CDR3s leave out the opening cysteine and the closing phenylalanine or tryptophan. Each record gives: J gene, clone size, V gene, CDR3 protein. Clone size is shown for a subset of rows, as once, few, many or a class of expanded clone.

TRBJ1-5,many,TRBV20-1,SAYAPGGMGNQPQH
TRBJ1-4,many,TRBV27,ASSHKGVREKLF
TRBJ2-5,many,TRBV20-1,SASGQIFQETQY
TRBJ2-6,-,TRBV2,ASNGGFSGANVLT
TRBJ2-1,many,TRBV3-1,ASSQLLEGEQF
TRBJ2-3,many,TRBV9,ASSFRAFSGGHTDTQY
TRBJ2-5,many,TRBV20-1,SAPPWKRGGRETQY
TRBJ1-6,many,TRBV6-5,ASRWETGGENSPLH
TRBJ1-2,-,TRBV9,ASSVGPPGQGENYGYT
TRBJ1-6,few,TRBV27,ASSLQGPSYNSPLH
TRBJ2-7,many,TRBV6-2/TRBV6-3,ASSYSLGQGDPYEQY
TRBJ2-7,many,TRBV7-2,ASSPGGPVAYEQY
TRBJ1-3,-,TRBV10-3,AISESRTASSGNTIY
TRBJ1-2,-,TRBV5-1,ASSLVSGAIGYGCT
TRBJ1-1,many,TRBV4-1,ASSQVWGTEAF
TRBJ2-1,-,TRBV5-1,ASSLAVVYNEQF
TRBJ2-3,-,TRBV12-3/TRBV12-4,ASSPGLGADAQY
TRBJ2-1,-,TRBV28,ASISLHEQF
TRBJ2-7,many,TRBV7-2,ASSLGASGAPYEQY
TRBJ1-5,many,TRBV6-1,ASRASYSNQPQH
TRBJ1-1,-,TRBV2,ASGGRFPGTEAF
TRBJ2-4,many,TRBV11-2,ASSLDRGGQNIQY
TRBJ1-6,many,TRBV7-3,ASSLDAGYSPLH
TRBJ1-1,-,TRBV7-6,ASSLDRVSVNTEAF
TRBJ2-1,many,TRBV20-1,SARVNNEQF
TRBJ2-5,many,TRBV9,ASSRSHQETQY
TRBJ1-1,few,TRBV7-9,ASSRDLGTRFTEAF
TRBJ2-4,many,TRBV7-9,ASSLGTGDPLGKNIQY